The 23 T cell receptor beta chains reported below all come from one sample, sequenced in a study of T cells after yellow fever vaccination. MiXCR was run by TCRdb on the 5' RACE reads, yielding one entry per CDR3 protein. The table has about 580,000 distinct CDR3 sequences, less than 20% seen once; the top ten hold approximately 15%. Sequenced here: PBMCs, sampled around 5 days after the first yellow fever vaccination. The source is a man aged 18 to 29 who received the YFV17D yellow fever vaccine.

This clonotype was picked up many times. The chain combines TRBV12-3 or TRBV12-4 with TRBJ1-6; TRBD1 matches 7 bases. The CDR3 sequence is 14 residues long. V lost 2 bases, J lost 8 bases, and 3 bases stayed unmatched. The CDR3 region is CASSLRGQDSPLHF. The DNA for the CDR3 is TGTGCCAGCAGTTTAAGGGGGCAAGATTCACCCCTCCACTTT.

In DNA form, the CDR3 reads TGCAGCGTTGATGGGGATAGTACCAATCAGCCCCAGCATTTT. This encodes CSVDGDSTNQPQHF. V is TRBV29-1 and J is TRBJ1-5; D ambiguous. Germline CDR1 is SQVTM and CDR2 is ANQGSEA. The length of the CDR3 is 14 residues. Trimming took 3 bases from V and 3 from J, leaving 12 bases between them. Together with reference TRBV29-1 and TRBJ1-5, the CDR3 gives the full variable domain: SAVISQKPSRDICQRGTSLTIQCQVDSQVTMMFWYRQQPGQSLTLIATANQGSEATYESGFVIDKFPISRPNLTFSTLTVSNMSPEDSSIYLCSVDGDSTNQPQHFGDGTRLSIL.

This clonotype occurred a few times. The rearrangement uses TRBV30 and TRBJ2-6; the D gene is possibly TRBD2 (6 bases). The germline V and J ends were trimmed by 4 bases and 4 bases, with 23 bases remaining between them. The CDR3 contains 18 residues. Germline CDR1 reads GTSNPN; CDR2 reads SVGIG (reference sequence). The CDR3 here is CAWNRLEGHLTGANVLTF. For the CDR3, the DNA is TGTGCCTGGAATAGATTGGAGGGGCATTTAACGGGGGCCAACGTCCTGACTTTC.

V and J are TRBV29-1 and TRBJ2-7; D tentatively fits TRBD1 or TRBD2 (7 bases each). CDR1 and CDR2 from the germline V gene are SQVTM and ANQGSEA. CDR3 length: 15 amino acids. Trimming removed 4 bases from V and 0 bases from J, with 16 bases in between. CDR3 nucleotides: TGCAGCGTTGTTGCGGGGGACAGTTTCTCCTACGAGCAGTACTTC. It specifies CSVVAGDSFSYEQYF.

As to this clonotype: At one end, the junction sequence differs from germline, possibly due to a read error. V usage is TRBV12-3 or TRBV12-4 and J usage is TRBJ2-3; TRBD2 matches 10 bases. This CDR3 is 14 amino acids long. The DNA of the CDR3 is TGTGCCAGCAGTTTTCTACTAGCGGGGCCCCGGTTACATTTT. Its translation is CASSFLLAGPRLHF.

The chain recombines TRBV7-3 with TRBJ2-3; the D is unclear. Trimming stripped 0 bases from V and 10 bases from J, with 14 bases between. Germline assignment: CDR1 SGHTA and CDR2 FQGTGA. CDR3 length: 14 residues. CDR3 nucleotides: TGTGCCAGCAGCTTAACGTTCCGATCCCCTCCGCAGTATTTT. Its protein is CASSLTFRSPPQYF.

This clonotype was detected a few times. The chain's CDR3 is CASSLGGLYLNEKLFF. As DNA, the CDR3 is TGTGCCAGCAGCTTAGGGGGGCTCTATCTTAATGAAAAACTGTTTTTT. The chain recombines TRBV7-6 with TRBJ1-4, with D tentatively TRBD1 (6 bases). Germline CDR1 and CDR2: SGHVS and FNYEAQ. V was shortened by 1 base and J by 4 bases, with 13 bases between the two germline ends. The CDR3 is 16 residues long.

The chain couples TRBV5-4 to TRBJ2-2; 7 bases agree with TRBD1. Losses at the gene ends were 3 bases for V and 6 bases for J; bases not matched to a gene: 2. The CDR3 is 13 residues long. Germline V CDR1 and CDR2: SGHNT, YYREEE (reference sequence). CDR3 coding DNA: TGTGCCAGCAGCTCAGGACAGGCCGGGGAGCTGTTTTTT. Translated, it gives CASSSGQAGELFF.

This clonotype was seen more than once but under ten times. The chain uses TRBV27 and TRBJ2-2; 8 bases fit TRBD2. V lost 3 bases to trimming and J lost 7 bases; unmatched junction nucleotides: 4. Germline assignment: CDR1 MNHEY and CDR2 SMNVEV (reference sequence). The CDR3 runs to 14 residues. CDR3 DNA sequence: TGTGCCAGCAGTTTGGAGCGGGGGCTCGGGGAGCTGTTTTTT. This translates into CASSLERGLGELFF.

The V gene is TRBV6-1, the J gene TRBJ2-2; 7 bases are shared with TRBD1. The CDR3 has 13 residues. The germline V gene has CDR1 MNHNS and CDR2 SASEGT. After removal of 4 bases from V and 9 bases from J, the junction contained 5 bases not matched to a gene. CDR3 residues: CASSGQGERELFF. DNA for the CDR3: TGTGCCAGCAGTGGACAGGGAGAGAGGGAGCTGTTTTTT.

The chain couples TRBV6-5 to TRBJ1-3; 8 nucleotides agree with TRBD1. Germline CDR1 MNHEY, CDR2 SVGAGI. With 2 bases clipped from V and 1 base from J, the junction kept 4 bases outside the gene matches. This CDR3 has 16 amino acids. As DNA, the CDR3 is TGTGCCAGCAGTTACCGTCACAGGGGGTCTGGAAACACCATATATTTT. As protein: CASSYRHRGSGNTIYF.

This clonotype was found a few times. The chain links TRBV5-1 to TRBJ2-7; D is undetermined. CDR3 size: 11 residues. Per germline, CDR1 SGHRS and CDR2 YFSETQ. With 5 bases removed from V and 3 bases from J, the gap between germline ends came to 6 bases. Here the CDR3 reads CASRNDYEQYF. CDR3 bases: TGCGCCAGCAGGAACGACTACGAGCAGTACTTC.

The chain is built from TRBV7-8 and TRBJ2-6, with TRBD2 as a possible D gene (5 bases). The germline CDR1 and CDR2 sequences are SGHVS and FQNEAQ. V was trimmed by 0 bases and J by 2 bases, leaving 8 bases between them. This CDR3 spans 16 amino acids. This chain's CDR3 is CASSLAPGTGANVLTF. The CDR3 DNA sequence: TGTGCCAGCAGCTTAGCCCCCGGGACTGGGGCCAACGTCCTGACTTTC.

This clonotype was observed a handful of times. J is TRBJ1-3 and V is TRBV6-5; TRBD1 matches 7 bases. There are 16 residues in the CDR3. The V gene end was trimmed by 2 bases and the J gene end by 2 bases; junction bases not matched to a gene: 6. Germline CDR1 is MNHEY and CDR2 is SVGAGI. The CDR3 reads CASSYTRQGAGNTIYF. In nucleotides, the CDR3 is TGTGCCAGCAGTTACACGAGACAGGGTGCTGGAAACACCATATATTTT.

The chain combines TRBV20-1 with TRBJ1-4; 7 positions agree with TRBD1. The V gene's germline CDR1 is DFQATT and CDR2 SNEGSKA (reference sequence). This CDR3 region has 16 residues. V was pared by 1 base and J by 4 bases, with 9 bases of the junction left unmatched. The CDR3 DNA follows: TGCAGTGCTAGAGGTCTGACAGGGCCACTTAATGAAAAACTGTTTTTT. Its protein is CSARGLTGPLNEKLFF.

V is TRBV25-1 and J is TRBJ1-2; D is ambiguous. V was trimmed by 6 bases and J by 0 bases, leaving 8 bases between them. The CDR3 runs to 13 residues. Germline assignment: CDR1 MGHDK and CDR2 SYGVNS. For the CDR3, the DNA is TGTGCCAGCAGAAAAACAGCTAACTATGGCTACACCTTC. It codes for CASRKTANYGYTF.

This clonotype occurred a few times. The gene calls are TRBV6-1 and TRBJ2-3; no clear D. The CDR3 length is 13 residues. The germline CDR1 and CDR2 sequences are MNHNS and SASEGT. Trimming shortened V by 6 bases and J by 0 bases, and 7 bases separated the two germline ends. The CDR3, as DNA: TGTGCCAGCAGGGTAAGGAGCACAGATACGCAGTATTTT. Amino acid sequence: CASRVRSTDTQYF.

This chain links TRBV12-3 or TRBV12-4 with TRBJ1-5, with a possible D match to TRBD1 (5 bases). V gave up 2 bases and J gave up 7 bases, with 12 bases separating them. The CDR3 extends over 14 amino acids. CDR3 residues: CASSLIRAGQPQHF. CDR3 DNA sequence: TGTGCCAGCAGTTTAATCAGGGCAGGGCAGCCCCAGCATTTT.

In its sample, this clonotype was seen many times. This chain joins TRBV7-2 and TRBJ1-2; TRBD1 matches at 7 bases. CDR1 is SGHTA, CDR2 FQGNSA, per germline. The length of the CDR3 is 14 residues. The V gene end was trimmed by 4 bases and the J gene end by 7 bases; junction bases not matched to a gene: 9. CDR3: CASSSQGVLGGYTF. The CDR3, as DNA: TGTGCCAGCAGCTCTCAGGGGGTTTTGGGTGGCTACACCTTC.

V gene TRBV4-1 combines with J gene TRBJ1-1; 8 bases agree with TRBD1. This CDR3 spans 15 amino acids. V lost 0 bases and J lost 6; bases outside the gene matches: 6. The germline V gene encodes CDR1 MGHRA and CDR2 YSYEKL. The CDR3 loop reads CASSQDRGLLSEAFF. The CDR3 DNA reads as TGCGCCAGCAGCCAAGACAGGGGGCTCCTGTCTGAAGCTTTCTTT.

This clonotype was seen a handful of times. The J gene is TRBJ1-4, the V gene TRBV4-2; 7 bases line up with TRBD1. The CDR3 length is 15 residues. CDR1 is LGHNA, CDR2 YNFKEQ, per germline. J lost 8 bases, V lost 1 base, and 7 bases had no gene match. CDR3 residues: CASSQVGTEGEKLFF. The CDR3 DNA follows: TGTGCCAGCAGCCAAGTAGGGACAGAGGGGGAAAAACTGTTTTTT.

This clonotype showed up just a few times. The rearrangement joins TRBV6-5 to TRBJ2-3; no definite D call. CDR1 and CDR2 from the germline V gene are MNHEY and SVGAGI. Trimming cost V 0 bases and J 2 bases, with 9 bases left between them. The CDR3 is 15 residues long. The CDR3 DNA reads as TGTGCCAGCAGTTACTCGAGCCGCTTCACAGATACGCAGTATTTT. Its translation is CASSYSSRFTDTQYF.

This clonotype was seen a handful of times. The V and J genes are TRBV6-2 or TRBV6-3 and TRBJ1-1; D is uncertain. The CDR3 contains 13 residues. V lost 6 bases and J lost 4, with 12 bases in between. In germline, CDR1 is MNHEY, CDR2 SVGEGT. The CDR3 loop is CASSGWRGTEAFF. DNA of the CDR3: TGTGCCAGCAGCGGGTGGCGGGGCACTGAAGCTTTCTTT.